Presented here are 28 T cell receptor beta chains from one specimen sequenced in a study of blood T cell repertoires in COVID-19. The repertoire was sequenced with immunoSEQ multiplex PCR; TCRdb's copy has only in-frame clones and lacks some. Here the sample spans nearly 70,000 clones, around 89% being singletons. The sequencing sample was made of peripheral blood. All receptors derive from a woman aged 70-85 years with acute or convalescent COVID-19.

The V call is TRBV5-1, the J call TRBJ2-3; no reliable D call. The CDR3 totals 14 residues. CDR1 and CDR2 from the germline V gene are SGHRS and YFSETQ. V lost 4 bases to trimming and J lost 0 bases, with 9 bases between them. The CDR3, as DNA: TGCGCCAGCAGCCCGACACGAAGCACAGATACGCAGTATTTT. It encodes CASSPTRSTDTQYF.

The CDR3 spells CASSPLKGVNTEAFF. CDR3 nucleotide sequence: TGTGCCAGCTCACCATTAAAAGGAGTGAACACTGAAGCTTTCTTT. The gene calls are TRBV18 and TRBJ1-1; no definite D call. Germline CDR1 and CDR2: KGHSH and LQKENI. The V and J ends lost 2 bases and 0 bases respectively, with 10 bases between them. This CDR3 is built from 15 residues.

The rearrangement links TRBV11-1 to TRBJ1-1; a possible D gene is TRBD1 (6 bases). The germline V gene encodes CDR1 SGHAT and CDR2 FQDESV (reference sequence). This CDR3 has 15 amino acids. Trimming left V 2 bases short and J 0 bases short, with 10 bases between. In DNA form, the CDR3 reads TGTGCCAGCAGCTTACGGGCAGGGGTGAACACTGAAGCTTTCTTT. This encodes CASSLRAGVNTEAFF.

This rearrangement joins TRBV9 to TRBJ2-1; D may be TRBD2 (6 bases). Deletions cut 3 bases from V and 1 base from J, with 11 bases between. CDR3 length: 15 amino acids. The germline CDR1 and CDR2 sequences are SGDLS and YYNGEE. CDR3 coding DNA: TGTGCCAGCAGCGGGAACGCGGGATCCTACAATGAGCAGTTCTTC. Amino acids: CASSGNAGSYNEQFF.

V gene TRBV6-5 combines with J gene TRBJ1-2; possibly TRBD1 for D (5 bases). CDR3 size: 13 residues. V lost 5 bases and J 5 bases, leaving 12 bases between the germline ends. The germline V gene encodes CDR1 MNHEY and CDR2 SVGAGI. The CDR3 sequence: CASSPFSGYGYTF. The CDR3 coding sequence is TGTGCCAGCAGTCCCTTCTCAGGGTATGGCTACACCTTC.

The chain combines TRBV2 with TRBJ2-2; D may be TRBD1 (6 bases). The CDR3 spans 15 residues. Germline V CDR1 and CDR2: SNHLY, FYNNEI. The ends were cut back, 6 bases at V and 4 bases at J, with 15 bases in the middle. For the CDR3, the DNA is TGTGCCAGCAGAGAGACAGGTCTCGGCACCGGGGAGCTGTTTTTT. Translating it yields CASRETGLGTGELFF.

The chain is built from TRBV13 and TRBJ2-7, with TRBD1 matching 7 bases. V lost 5 bases, J lost 6 bases, and 13 bases stayed unmatched. The CDR3 consists of 15 residues. CDR1 and CDR2 from the germline V gene are PRHDT and FYEKMQ (reference sequence). CDR3 amino acids: CASSTVRQGSCEQYF. Written as DNA, the CDR3 is TGTGCCAGCAGCACCGTTAGACAGGGTTCTTGCGAGCAGTACTTC.

V and J are TRBV18 and TRBJ1-1; D not certain. The CDR3 extends over 15 amino acids. Looked up from germline, CDR1 is KGHSH and CDR2 is LQKENI. The V and J ends lost 3 bases and 1 base respectively, with 12 bases between them. The chain's CDR3 is CASSPPGLTNTEAFF. CDR3 coding DNA: TGTGCCAGCTCACCTCCCGGACTAACGAACACTGAAGCTTTCTTT.

The chain couples TRBV7-2 to TRBJ1-2; D remains ambiguous. V was cut by 0 bases and J by 6 bases, with 5 bases left in between. The CDR3 is made up of 12 amino acids. Germline V gene sequence: CDR1 SGHTA, CDR2 FQGNSA. As DNA, the CDR3 is TGTGCCAGCAGCTTAGCCCAGGATGGCTACACCTTC. This sequence encodes CASSLAQDGYTF. The full variable domain, with the rest looked up from reference TRBV7-2 and TRBJ1-2, is GAGVSQSPSNKVTEKGKDVELRCDPISGHTALYWYRQSLGQGLEFLIYFQGNSAPDKSGLPSDRFSAERTGGSVSTLTIQRTQQEDSAVYLCASSLAQDGYTFGSGTRLTVV.

This CDR3 is CASSQARAGEGTYNEQFF. CDR3 nucleotide sequence: TGCGCCAGCAGCCAAGCCAGGGCGGGAGAAGGCACTTACAATGAGCAGTTCTTC. The chain joins TRBV4-1 to TRBJ2-1, with 7 bases matching TRBD2. J lost 4 bases, V lost 1 base, and 13 bases had no gene match. This CDR3 comprises 18 residues. Germline CDR1 and CDR2: MGHRA and YSYEKL.

The rearrangement uses TRBV2 and TRBJ1-5; TRBD1 agrees at 10 bases. This CDR3 is built from 14 residues. CDR1 SNHLY and CDR2 FYNNEI come from the germline V gene. The V gene end was trimmed by 6 bases and the J gene end by 6 bases; junction bases not matched to a gene: 5. Here the CDR3 DNA reads TGTGCCAGCAGGGCGACAGGGGGCCGTCAGCCCCAGCATTTT. It encodes CASRATGGRQPQHF.

The chain employs TRBV11-2 and TRBJ2-1; possibly TRBD2 for D (7 bases). Per the germline V gene, CDR1 is SGHAT and CDR2 is FQNNGV. Trimming shortened V by 0 bases and J by 5 bases, and 14 bases separated the two germline ends. This CDR3 is 16 amino acids long. The CDR3, as DNA: TGTGCCAGCAGCTTAGAACCGGCGGGGGCCCACAATGAGCAGTTCTTC. As protein: CASSLEPAGAHNEQFF.

The V gene is TRBV27, the J gene TRBJ2-3; TRBD2 aligns across 12 bases. V was clipped by 5 bases and J by 4 bases; unmatched bases: 7. The germline V gene encodes CDR1 MNHEY and CDR2 SMNVEV (reference sequence). The CDR3 has 16 residues. The CDR3 here is CASSRSLAGGPDTQYF. The CDR3 DNA reads TGTGCCAGCAGTCGTTCCCTAGCGGGAGGGCCAGATACGCAGTATTTT.

This chain connects TRBV11-2 to TRBJ2-1; TRBD2 matches 11 bases. The CDR3 loop spans 15 amino acids. The germline V gene has CDR1 SGHAT and CDR2 FQNNGV. Losses at the gene ends were 3 bases for V and 7 bases for J; bases not matched to a gene: 5. CDR3 bases: TGTGCCAGCAGCTTTGAGAGACTAGCGGGGAATGAGCAGTTCTTC. As protein: CASSFERLAGNEQFF. The full variable domain, rest sourced from reference TRBV11-2 and TRBJ2-1, is EAGVAQSPRYKIIEKRQSVAFWCNPISGHATLYWYQQILGQGPKLLIQFQNNGVVDDSQLPKDRFSAERLKGVDSTLKIQPAKLEDSAVYLCASSFERLAGNEQFFGPGTRLTVL.

This chain joins TRBV19 and TRBJ2-2; 7 bases line up with TRBD1. The germline V gene encodes CDR1 LNHDA and CDR2 SQIVND (reference sequence). The CDR3 has 15 residues. The J segment lost 0 bases and the V segment lost 3 bases, leaving 1 base of the junction unmatched. DNA for the CDR3: TGTGCCAGTAGTATCGGGACAGCGAACACCGGGGAGCTGTTTTTT. Translation: CASSIGTANTGELFF.

The chain joins TRBV27 to TRBJ1-5; D remains ambiguous. With 5 bases removed from V and 9 bases from J, the gap between germline ends came to 11 bases. Germline V lookup: CDR1 MNHEY, CDR2 SMNVEV (reference sequence). The CDR3 is 12 amino acids. CDR3 bases: TGTGCCAGCAGTAATCAGGCGGGGCCCCAGCATTTT. Protein sequence: CASSNQAGPQHF.

The CDR3 bases are TGTGCCAGCTCACCGGGGACAGGAGGAATCGATGAGCAGTTCTTC. This encodes CASSPGTGGIDEQFF. The genes are TRBV18 and TRBJ2-1, with 8 bases aligning to TRBD1. V was pared by 3 bases and J by 8 bases, with 9 bases of the junction left unmatched. From germline, CDR1 is KGHSH and CDR2 LQKENI. This CDR3 has 15 amino acids.

Here the CDR3 reads CAISDSNTGQGLSVGQETQYF. The CDR3 region has the DNA TGTGCCATCAGTGATTCCAATACCGGCCAGGGCCTGTCCGTAGGGCAAGAGACCCAGTACTTC. This sequence joins TRBV10-3 and TRBJ2-5; possible D gene TRBD1, 5 bases. The germline V gene encodes CDR1 ENHRY and CDR2 SYGVKD. Trimming stripped 3 bases from V and 2 bases from J, with 31 bases between. The CDR3 consists of 21 residues.

V and J are TRBV28 and TRBJ1-1; tentative D call: TRBD1 (6 bases). The CDR3 sequence is 15 residues long. Germline CDR1 reads MDHEN; CDR2 reads SYDVKM. Trimming stripped 3 bases from V and 4 bases from J, with 15 bases between. CDR3 loop: CASSLLVSRGTEAFF. CDR3 bases: TGTGCCAGCAGTTTGCTAGTGAGCAGGGGCACTGAAGCTTTCTTT.

The V gene is TRBV20-1, the J gene TRBJ1-1; D uncertain. Per germline, CDR1 DFQATT and CDR2 SNEGSKA (reference sequence). Trimming took 6 bases from V and 1 from J, leaving 6 bases between them. This CDR3 is 11 amino acids long. The CDR3 DNA reads TGCAGTGCCGGGGAGAACACTGAAGCTTTCTTT. Amino acid sequence: CSAGENTEAFF.

The V call is TRBV7-3, the J call TRBJ1-6; 7 nucleotides align to TRBD1. From germline, CDR1 is SGHTA and CDR2 FQGTGA. The V and J ends lost 1 base and 7 bases, in that order; junction bases with no gene match: 4. The CDR3 spans 15 residues. CDR3 amino acids: CASSLKTGTNSPLHF. In DNA, the CDR3 is TGTGCCAGCAGCTTAAAGACAGGGACCAATTCACCCCTCCACTTT.

The chain carries TRBV2 and TRBJ1-5; 10 bases align to TRBD1. Per the germline V gene, CDR1 is SNHLY and CDR2 is FYNNEI. CDR3 size: 16 residues. The ends lost 5 bases at V and 11 bases at J; junction bases unmatched: 15. The CDR3, as DNA: TGTGCCAGCAGTCAACCTTCCCATGGACAGGGGGGGGCCCAGCATTTT. Amino acid sequence: CASSQPSHGQGGAQHF.

In its sample, this clone was seen a few times. The chain carries TRBV7-2 and TRBJ1-2; D might be TRBD1 (5 bases). Germline V gene sequence: CDR1 SGHTA, CDR2 FQGNSA. The CDR3 is made up of 14 amino acids. The ends were cut back, 5 bases at V and 2 bases at J, with 12 bases in the middle. The CDR3 DNA is TGTGCCAGCAGCCGGGGGTGGGGGAACTATGGCTACACCTTC. Protein sequence: CASSRGWGNYGYTF.

The rearrangement links TRBV10-3 to TRBJ1-6; the D is unclear. Per germline, CDR1 ENHRY and CDR2 SYGVKD. This CDR3 has 14 amino acids. The V end was cut by 6 bases, the J end by 5 bases, with 11 bases between. The CDR3 DNA sequence: TGTGCCATCAGAAACAAGAACAATAATTCACCCCTCCACTTT. This codes for CAIRNKNNNSPLHF.

With respect to this clone: Other nucleotide sequences in the sample specify the same CDR3. The CDR3 DNA follows: TGTGCCAGCAGCTTGGCAGGGGCGGGAGAGACCCAGTACTTC. Translating it yields CASSLAGAGETQYF. This chain connects TRBV5-4 to TRBJ2-5; D perhaps matches TRBD1 (6 bases). The CDR3 length is 14 residues. Trimming took off 0 bases at V and 4 bases at J, with 10 bases between the two ends. Germline assignment: CDR1 SGHNT and CDR2 YYREEE (reference sequence).

The rearrangement uses TRBV18 and TRBJ1-1; perhaps TRBD1 as D (6 bases). Trimming left V 3 bases short and J 7 bases short, with 15 bases between. Looked up from germline, CDR1 is KGHSH and CDR2 is LQKENI. This CDR3 comprises 14 residues. The CDR3 protein is CASSPTQGWFEAFF. The DNA for the CDR3 is TGTGCCAGCTCACCTACACAGGGTTGGTTTGAAGCTTTCTTT. Supplemented by reference TRBV18 and TRBJ1-1, the full variable domain reads NAGVMQNPRHLVRRRGQEARLRCSPMKGHSHVYWYRQLPEEGLKFMVYLQKENIIDESGMPKERFSAEFPKEGPSILRIQQVVRGDSAAYFCASSPTQGWFEAFFGQGTRLTVV.

The genes are TRBV5-5 and TRBJ1-2, with D possibly being TRBD1 (6 bases). Germline-derived CDR1 and CDR2 are SGHKS and YYEKEE (reference sequence). The CDR3 has 16 residues. V gave up 0 bases and J gave up 3 bases, with 15 bases separating them. This CDR3 is CASSLDDRGTDYGYTF. CDR3 in DNA: TGTGCCAGCAGCTTGGATGATAGGGGGACCGACTATGGCTACACCTTC.

The V gene is TRBV19, the J gene TRBJ1-1; a possible D gene is TRBD1 (5 bases). V was cut by 2 bases and J by 3 bases, with 7 bases left in between. CDR1 LNHDA and CDR2 SQIVND come from the germline V gene (reference sequence). This CDR3 is 13 amino acids long. The CDR3 spells CASSIKGDTEAFF. The CDR3 DNA reads TGTGCCAGTAGTATAAAAGGGGACACTGAAGCTTTCTTT.